The 25 T cell receptor beta chains in this list originate from one sample, sequenced in a study of CD8+ T cells in alopecia areata. RNA extraction and reverse transcription yielded cDNA as sequencing template. Sequencing was performed with immunoSEQ multiplex PCR; in TCRdb, only in-frame clones are kept and a portion is missing. The table lists about 140,000 clones, 51% of them singletons. This specimen was CD4+ T cells sorted from blood, taken at week 0. Receptors were obtained from a human donor with alopecia areata.

The chain joins TRBV28 to TRBJ2-7, with D unresolved. The CDR3 covers 12 residues. Trimming pared 7 bases from V and 2 bases from J, leaving 9 bases between. CDR1 is MDHEN and CDR2 is SYDVKM in the germline V gene. For the CDR3, the DNA is TGTGCCAGCACCGAGAACACCTACGAGCAGTACTTC. This translates into CASTENTYEQYF. Full variable domain (missing parts from reference TRBV28 and TRBJ2-7): DVKVTQSSRYLVKRTGEKVFLECVQDMDHENMFWYRQDPGLGLRLIYFSYDVKMKEKGDIPEGYSVSREKKERFSLILESASTNQTSMYLCASTENTYEQYFGPGTRLTVT.

This clone was observed a handful of times. The genes are TRBV30 and TRBJ1-5, with D unclear. The CDR3 has 16 residues. V was trimmed by 0 bases and J by 5 bases, leaving 17 bases between them. Germline values: CDR1 GTSNPN, CDR2 SVGIG (reference sequence). The CDR3: CAWSVWGSGPYQPQHF. The CDR3, as DNA: TGTGCCTGGAGTGTATGGGGATCAGGCCCGTATCAGCCCCAGCATTTT.

Here the CDR3 DNA reads TGTGCCAGCAGTGGGAGTTACGAGCAGTACTTC. Translated, it gives CASSGSYEQYF. This chain uses TRBV2 with TRBJ2-7; D remains unclear. The CDR3 is made up of 11 amino acids. Trimming took off 4 bases at V and 4 bases at J, with 5 bases between the two ends. The germline gives CDR1 SNHLY, CDR2 FYNNEI.

This clone was picked up a small number of times. The V call is TRBV21-1, the J call TRBJ2-1; TRBD2, as called in the table, went unchecked against the DNA. TRBV21-1 is a known pseudogene. This CDR3 has 16 residues. The CDR3: CASSKDTSGEVVEQFF. The CDR3 coding sequence is TGTGCCAGCAGCAAAGACACTAGCGGGGAAGTGGTTGAGCAGTTCTTC.

This clone was seen only a few times. The chain links TRBV30 to TRBJ1-2, with D perhaps TRBD1 (5 bases). The CDR3 totals 14 residues. V shed 0 bases and J shed 6 bases, with 14 bases lying between them. CDR1 GTSNPN and CDR2 SVGIG come from the germline V gene (reference sequence). The CDR3 sequence is CAWSVWGRSHGYTF. The CDR3 DNA sequence: TGTGCCTGGAGTGTATGGGGCAGGTCGCATGGCTACACCTTC. Variable domain in full (rest from reference TRBV30 and TRBJ1-2): SQTIHQWPATLVQPVGSPLSLECTVEGTSNPNLYWYRQAAGRGLQLLFYSVGIGQISSEVPQNLSASRPQDRQFILSSKKLLLSDSGFYLCAWSVWGRSHGYTFGSGTRLTVV.

The chain is built from TRBV20-1 and TRBJ2-7; possible D gene TRBD1, 6 bases. Germline values: CDR1 DFQATT, CDR2 SNEGSKA (reference sequence). The CDR3 runs 11 residues. V gave up 6 bases and J gave up 6 bases, with 12 bases separating them. The CDR3 DNA sequence: TGCAGTGCGTGGACAGCACGCGAGCAGTACTTC. Its translation: CSAWTAREQYF.

This chain uses TRBV27 with TRBJ2-7, with TRBD2 matching 9 bases. The ends lost 1 base at V and 2 bases at J; junction bases unmatched: 3. Germline-derived CDR1 and CDR2 are MNHEY and SMNVEV (reference sequence). The CDR3 spans 15 residues. CDR3: CASSLFPSGAYEQYF. CDR3 DNA: TGTGCCAGCAGTTTATTCCCTAGCGGGGCCTACGAGCAGTACTTC.

V usage is TRBV27 and J usage is TRBJ2-2; TRBD2 matches at 13 bases. The CDR3 spans 15 residues. Looked up from germline, CDR1 is MNHEY and CDR2 is SMNVEV (reference sequence). Trimming at V came to 3 bases and at J to 8 bases, leaving 3 bases not matched to a gene. CDR3 protein: CASSLGLAGLGELFF. The CDR3 coding sequence is TGTGCCAGCAGTTTGGGACTAGCGGGGTTAGGGGAGCTGTTTTTT.

With respect to this clone: One junction end disagrees with the germline gene, perhaps due to a read error. The CDR3 DNA reads TGTGCCTGGAGTGTAGGGGGGGCTGGTCTGTTC. Amino acid sequence: CAWSVGGAGLF. The chain recombines TRBV30 with TRBJ1-2, with D perhaps matching TRBD1 (6 bases). Germline V lookup: CDR1 GTSNPN, CDR2 SVGIG (reference sequence). The CDR3 runs 11 residues.

This chain joins TRBV19 and TRBJ2-4; the D is unclear. Germline loops: CDR1 LNHDA, CDR2 SQIVND (reference sequence). V was pared by 10 bases and J by 6 bases, with 16 bases between. The CDR3 contains 13 residues. This CDR3 is CATKQLPGNIQYF. As DNA, the CDR3 is TGTGCCACCAAACAGTTACCCGGAAACATTCAGTACTTC.

This chain uses TRBV29-1 with TRBJ2-7; 12 bases match TRBD1. The germline V gene encodes CDR1 SQVTM and CDR2 ANQGSEA. V lost 7 bases, J lost 5 bases, and 9 bases stayed unmatched. This CDR3 is 14 amino acids long. The DNA of the CDR3 is TGCAGCGCTGGGGCCGGGACAGGGGGCAACGAGCAGTACTTC. Its protein is CSAGAGTGGNEQYF.

The rearrangement joins TRBV2 to TRBJ2-6, with 8 bases fitting TRBD1. This CDR3 contains 17 residues. From germline, CDR1 is SNHLY and CDR2 FYNNEI. Unmatched junction bases numbered 8, after V lost 3 bases and J lost 4 bases. DNA of the CDR3: TGTGCCAGCAGTGAGAGGACAGGGTTGAAAGGGGCCAACGTCCTGACTTTC. Translated: CASSERTGLKGANVLTF. Full variable domain (outside the CDR3, taken from reference TRBV2 and TRBJ2-6): EPEVTQTPSHQVTQMGQEVILRCVPISNHLYFYWYRQILGQKVEFLVSFYNNEISEKSEIFDDQFSVERPDGSNFTLKIRSTKLEDSAMYFCASSERTGLKGANVLTFGAGSRLTVL.

This chain links TRBV5-1 with TRBJ1-5; 8 bases are shared with TRBD1. Germline CDR1 is SGHRS and CDR2 is YFSETQ. Trimming at V came to 0 bases and at J to 6 bases, leaving 5 bases not matched to a gene. The CDR3 totals 15 residues. In DNA form, the CDR3 reads TGCGCCAGCAGCTTGGAGACAGGGGTTGGTCAGCCCCAGCATTTT. It codes for CASSLETGVGQPQHF.

The chain employs TRBV5-1 and TRBJ2-6, with D hard to call. The CDR3 runs to 15 residues. Germline V gives CDR1 SGHRS, CDR2 YFSETQ. Deletions cut 0 bases from V and 1 base from J, with 5 bases between. The CDR3 coding sequence is TGCGCCAGCAGCTTGGAAACTTCTGGGGCCAACGTCCTGACTTTC. Its protein product is CASSLETSGANVLTF.

The rearrangement joins TRBV25-1 to TRBJ1-2; a weak D match, TRBD1 (6 bases). Germline CDR1 MGHDK, CDR2 SYGVNS. The V end was cut by 3 bases, the J end by 4 bases, with 12 bases between. CDR3 size: 14 residues. In DNA form, the CDR3 reads TGTGCCAGCAGTGAGCGGGACAAGCCCTATGGCTACACCTTC. This codes for CASSERDKPYGYTF.

Only one count was recorded for this clone. This chain uses TRBV4-2 with TRBJ2-1; 8 bases are a match to TRBD2. CDR1 is LGHNA, CDR2 YNFKEQ, per germline. With V trimmed by 1 base and J by 8 bases, 7 bases remained unmatched. The CDR3 runs to 15 residues. This chain's CDR3 is CASSQVGRAGDEQFF. CDR3 coding DNA: TGTGCCAGCAGCCAAGTCGGGAGGGCCGGCGATGAGCAGTTCTTC.

The rearrangement uses TRBV30 and TRBJ1-1; D call uncertain. Germline loops: CDR1 GTSNPN, CDR2 SVGIG (reference sequence). This CDR3 is built from 12 residues. V was shortened by 3 bases and J by 1 base, with 6 bases between the two germline ends. Here the CDR3 DNA reads TGTGCCTGGAGGTCGGCGAACACTGAAGCTTTCTTT. Translating gives CAWRSANTEAFF.

The CDR3 coding sequence is TGCGCCACCAAGCCCCCGATCGGGACCGGGGAGCTGTTTTTT. This gives the protein CATKPPIGTGELFF. The chain links TRBV5-1 to TRBJ2-2; D not certain. Per the germline V gene, CDR1 is SGHRS and CDR2 is YFSETQ. V was pared by 9 bases and J by 5 bases, with 17 bases between. The CDR3 runs to 14 residues.

This clone was detected once. The rearrangement joins TRBV28 to TRBJ2-7; D remains unclear. CDR1 and CDR2 (germline): MDHEN, SYDVKM. V lost 6 bases and J lost 1, with 4 bases in between. The CDR3 is 11 amino acids. The CDR3 bases are TGTGCCAGCAGGAGGTCCTACGAGCAGTACTTC. Translating gives CASRRSYEQYF. The whole variable domain, remainder taken from reference TRBV28 and TRBJ2-7, is DVKVTQSSRYLVKRTGEKVFLECVQDMDHENMFWYRQDPGLGLRLIYFSYDVKMKEKGDIPEGYSVSREKKERFSLILESASTNQTSMYLCASRRSYEQYFGPGTRLTVT.

This clone was counted only a few times. The chain combines TRBV7-3 with TRBJ2-1; D remains unclear. Germline V gene data show CDR1 as SGHTA and CDR2 as FQGTGA. V lost 5 bases and J lost 0, with 11 bases in between. The CDR3 totals 15 residues. The CDR3 protein is CASSPGRSSYNEQFF. DNA for the CDR3: TGTGCCAGCAGCCCCGGTAGGAGCTCCTACAATGAGCAGTTCTTC.

A few counts support this clone. The rearrangement links TRBV5-1 to TRBJ1-4; possible D gene TRBD1, 6 bases. The CDR3 runs 14 residues. Trimming shortened V by 2 bases and J by 8 bases, and 13 bases separated the two germline ends. Germline CDR1 and CDR2: SGHRS and YFSETQ. CDR3: CASSLQGSMEKLFF. The CDR3 region has the DNA TGCGCCAGCAGCTTACAGGGCAGCATGGAAAAACTGTTTTTT.

The rearrangement joins TRBV27 to TRBJ2-1, with TRBD1 identical over 9 bases. CDR3 length: 16 residues. The V and J ends lost 5 bases and 1 base, in that order; junction bases with no gene match: 6. Per the germline V gene, CDR1 is MNHEY and CDR2 is SMNVEV (reference sequence). DNA for the CDR3: TGTGCCAGCAGTAAGGGACAGGGAGCTTCCTACAATGAGCAGTTCTTC. Protein: CASSKGQGASYNEQFF.

As regards this clone: This same CDR3 is encoded by further DNA sequences in the sample. The chain combines TRBV30 with TRBJ1-1; D unresolved. CDR1 is GTSNPN, CDR2 SVGIG, per germline (reference sequence). Trimming left V 3 bases short and J 0 bases short, with 8 bases between. The CDR3 is made up of 13 amino acids. CDR3 sequence: CAWRASVNTEAFF. The CDR3 nucleotides read TGTGCCTGGAGAGCCTCCGTGAACACTGAAGCTTTCTTT.

The rearrangement joins TRBV7-9 to TRBJ2-7, with 9 positions matching TRBD1. The germline gives CDR1 SEHNR, CDR2 FQNEAQ (reference sequence). The CDR3 is 14 residues long. Trimming removed 5 bases from V and 2 bases from J; junction bases left unmatched: 4. In nucleotides, the CDR3 is TGTGCCAGCAGCCCGGGGACAGGGACCTACGAGCAGTACTTC. Translation gives CASSPGTGTYEQYF.

This clone came up a few times. CDR3 sequence (DNA): TGCGCCAGCAGCCCCCAGGGACTTCCGGACACTGAAGCTTTCTTT. It is translated as CASSPQGLPDTEAFF. The chain combines TRBV5-1 with TRBJ1-1; D might be TRBD1 (5 bases). This CDR3 is built from 15 residues. Looked up from germline, CDR1 is SGHRS and CDR2 is YFSETQ. The V end lost 4 bases, the J end lost 3 bases, and 16 bases lay between the germline ends.